These T cell receptor beta chains were read from a single sample in a study of identical twins. TCRdb used MiXCR to reprocess the 5' RACE reads, holding one entry per CDR3 protein. The sample lists fewer than 650,000 distinct CDR3 sequences, 7.1% seen once, with roughly 1.6% in the top ten. These data were also reused for a study on yellow fever vaccine responses in identical twins.

Sequenced sample: PBMCs. These TCRs come from a young woman in good health. The CDR3 runs from the conserved cysteine through the conserved F or W. D genes are given only for firm matches. Clone size is not always given. Where it is, it says once, few, many or a class for expanded clones.

D gene | J gene | CDR3 length | clone size | V gene | CDR3 DNA | CDR3 protein
TRBD2 | TRBJ2-7 | 14 | NA | TRBV15 | TGTGCCACCAGCAGAGATGCGGGGGCCTACGAGCAGTACTTC | CATSRDAGAYEQYF
NA | TRBJ1-1 | 12 | many | TRBV12-3/TRBV12-4 | TGTGCCAGCAGTTTGAGGAACACTGAAGCTTTCTTT | CASSLRNTEAFF
TRBD2 | TRBJ2-3 | 15 | few | TRBV20-1 | TGCAGTGCTGCCCCTTTAGCGGGAGGCACAGATACGCAGTATTTT | CSAAPLAGGTDTQYF
NA | TRBJ2-3 | 13 | few | TRBV20-1 | TGCAGTGCTAGAGCCCCTGTGGTGGATACGCAGTATTTT | CSARAPVVDTQYF
NA | TRBJ2-1 | 14 | many | TRBV29-1 | TGCAGCGTTGATACTGGGTGGAGCTACAATGAGCAGTTCTTC | CSVDTGWSYNEQFF
TRBD2 | TRBJ2-1 | 15 | NA | TRBV12-3/TRBV12-4 | TGTGCCAGCAGAAAACTAGCGGGAGGTTACAATGAGCAGTTCTTC | CASRKLAGGYNEQFF
TRBD1 | TRBJ2-5 | 15 | few | TRBV7-9 | TGTGCCAGCAGCTTAAGGGACAGGGGGCAAGAGACCCAGTACTTC | CASSLRDRGQETQYF
TRBD1 | TRBJ2-1 | 14 | few | TRBV12-3/TRBV12-4 | TGTGCCAGCAGAACCGGACAGGGTAACGATGAGCAGTTCTTC | CASRTGQGNDEQFF
NA | TRBJ2-2 | 14 | NA | TRBV2 | TGTGCCAGCAGTGAATCCCCAAACACCGGGGAGCTGTTTTTT | CASSESPNTGELFF
TRBD2 | TRBJ2-1 | 15 | few | TRBV7-2 | TGTGCCAGCAGCTTAGTCGGGGGGGCAATCAATGAGCAGTTCTTC | CASSLVGGAINEQFF
TRBD2 | TRBJ2-2 | 19 | NA | TRBV11-1 | TGTGCCAGCAGCCGCGCCGGGACTAGCGGGGGGGCCTTTCCCGGGGAGCTGTTTTTT | CASSRAGTSGGAFPGELFF
NA | TRBJ2-1 | 17 | NA | TRBV7-9 | TGTGCCAGCAGCGACACCAACTTCTGGACAGAATACAATGAGCAGTTCTTC | CASSDTNFWTEYNEQFF
TRBD1 | TRBJ2-6 | 17 | few | TRBV6-1 | TGTGCCAGCAGTCGTAGCCCTGGGACAGCTGGGGCCAACGTCCTGACTTTC | CASSRSPGTAGANVLTF
NA | TRBJ1-2 | 16 | NA | TRBV4-1 | TGCGCCAGCAGCCAAGCCCCGTTACCAGGGGCATATGGCTACACCTTC | CASSQAPLPGAYGYTF
NA | TRBJ2-1 | 13 | many | TRBV7-2 | TGTGCCAGCAGCCTCCGTTTAACCGGTGAGCAGTTCTTC | CASSLRLTGEQFF
TRBD1 | TRBJ1-6 | 16 | many | TRBV20-1 | TGCAGTGCTAGCCTAAGGACAGGGCCGCTTAATTCACCCCTCCACTTT | CSASLRTGPLNSPLHF
NA | TRBJ1-3 | 14 | many | TRBV12-3/TRBV12-4 | TGTGCCAGCAGTTTGGGCAGTGGCTCGGACACCATATATTTT | CASSLGSGSDTIYF
NA | TRBJ2-3 | 15 | many | TRBV7-2 | TGTGCCAGCAGCTCTGTGAGGGGAGGCACAGATACGCAGTATTTT | CASSSVRGGTDTQYF
TRBD1 | TRBJ2-4 | 16 | few | TRBV7-9 | TGTGCCAGCAGCGGGGGACAGGGTTTGGACAAAAACATTCAGTACTTC | CASSGGQGLDKNIQYF
NA | TRBJ1-1 | 16 | few | TRBV3-1 | TGTGCCAGCAGCCAAGAAGTAAGAAGGGGTAGCACTGAAGCTTTCTTT | CASSQEVRRGSTEAFF
TRBD2 | TRBJ2-2 | 15 | few | TRBV9 | TGTGCCAGCAGCGCTAGCGGGACGAACACCGGGGAGCTGTTTTTT | CASSASGTNTGELFF
NA | TRBJ2-1 | 13 | NA | TRBV27 | TGTGCCAGCAGTTACAATAGGGACTTTGAGCAGTTCTTC | CASSYNRDFEQFF
TRBD1 | TRBJ1-5 | 17 | few | TRBV28 | TGTGCCACCGGAGAGGGACAGGGGGCTTGGAGCAATCAGCCCCAGCATTTT | CATGEGQGAWSNQPQHF
NA | TRBJ1-4 | 14 | NA | TRBV11-2 | TGTGCCAGCAGCCTAAGACAGGCTCGGGAAAAACTGTTTTTT | CASSLRQAREKLFF
NA | TRBJ2-1 | 15 | few | TRBV2 | TGTGCCAGCAGTGCGGACTGGCTTTCCTACAATGAGCAGTTCTTC | CASSADWLSYNEQFF
NA | TRBJ1-1 | 14 | many | TRBV20-1 | TGCAGTGCTAGACAGGGAACTATGAACACTGAAGCTTTCTTT | CSARQGTMNTEAFF
TRBD2 | TRBJ2-2 | 16 | NA | TRBV15 | TGTGCCACCAGCACCCCTAGCGGGGGGACCACCGGGGAGCTGTTTTTT | CATSTPSGGTTGELFF
NA | TRBJ1-1 | 15 | many | TRBV24-1 | TGTGCCACCAGTGATAACAGGGCCGGGAACACTGAAGCTTTCTTT | CATSDNRAGNTEAFF